The sequence of this T cell receptor beta chain was determined in a study of cytomegalovirus exposure and HLA in healthy donors. The PCR was carried out with 60 Vbeta primers and 13 Jbeta primers. Here immunoSEQ multiplex PCR was the method, and the copy in TCRdb shows in-frame clones only, minus some. The table lists about 190,000 clones, over 60% of them singletons. This clone is a singleton in its sample. Its cognate antigen is unknown. Germline V gene sequence: CDR1 LGHNA, CDR2 YSLEER. CDR3 length equals 17 residues. V gave up 1 base and J gave up 2 bases, with 16 bases separating them. The study's findings and limits: Later analysis reportedly placed an Asian-associated ancestry cluster below the roughly 640-donor mean in N-insertions.

This receptor was taken from a woman aged 40 to 50 in good health and CMV-seronegative. Sequencing was performed on PBMCs. The chain joins TRBV4-3 to TRBJ2-3, with D unresolved. The CDR3: CASSQGPSRQDTDTQYF. The CDR3 DNA sequence: TGCGCCAGCAGCCAAGGACCTTCCCGCCAGGACACAGATACGCAGTATTTT.